The 26 T cell receptor beta chains reported below all come from one sample, sequenced in a study of a mutant IDH1 vaccine in newly diagnosed glioma. The assay was immunoSEQ multiplex PCR, and TCRdb's table has in-frame clones only and misses some. The sample consists of 50,000 to 65,000 clones, roughly nine tenths of them appearing once. The time point here: week 11, during vaccination. Alongside topical imiquimod, each dose of vaccine comprised 300 ug of mutant IDH1 20-mer peptide. No antigens are known for them. The specimen was PBMCs, collected from a glioma patient whose treatment included an IDH1 peptide vaccine. These receptors all come from a man aged 45 to 65 with glioma.

The genes are TRBV15 and TRBJ2-1; TRBD1 agrees at 9 bases. Trimming removed 0 bases from V and 2 bases from J; junction bases left unmatched: 5. The length of the CDR3 is 17 residues. Germline V gene lookup returns CDR1 LNHNV and CDR2 YYDKDF (reference sequence). CDR3 residues: CATSRDRGTGTYNEQFF. CDR3 coding DNA: TGTGCCACCAGCAGAGATCGAGGGACAGGGACCTACAATGAGCAGTTCTTC.

The chain couples TRBV27 to TRBJ1-5; weak D call: TRBD1 (5 bases). V shed 0 bases and J shed 6 bases, with 12 bases lying between them. There are 15 residues in the CDR3. Germline CDR1 MNHEY, CDR2 SMNVEV (reference sequence). The CDR3, as DNA: TGTGCCAGCAGTTTATCGCCGGCAGGGTCTCAGCCCCAGCATTTT. Its translation: CASSLSPAGSQPQHF.

The chain is built from TRBV5-1 and TRBJ2-2; D might be TRBD1 (5 bases). Germline V lookup: CDR1 SGHRS, CDR2 YFSETQ. This CDR3 has 18 amino acids. Trimming removed 0 bases from V and 0 bases from J, with 15 bases in between. The CDR3 DNA sequence: TGCGCCAGCAGCTTGGAGCCAGGGTTATTAGCGAACACCGGGGAGCTGTTTTTT. The encoded protein is CASSLEPGLLANTGELFF.

The rearrangement links TRBV2 to TRBJ1-5, with D perhaps TRBD1 (5 bases). The V gene's germline CDR1 is SNHLY and CDR2 FYNNEI. Trimming removed 3 bases from V and 5 bases from J, with 14 bases in between. This CDR3 spans 15 amino acids. The CDR3 DNA follows: TGTGCCAGCAGTGAGGGACTGCAGTCTGATCAGCCCCAGCATTTT. It codes for CASSEGLQSDQPQHF.

The rearrangement joins TRBV7-3 to TRBJ2-2, with TRBD2 matching over 11 bases. This CDR3 comprises 16 residues. V shed 3 bases, J shed 3 bases, and the junction held 3 bases outside the gene matches. The germline V gene has CDR1 SGHTA and CDR2 FQGTGA. CDR3 amino acids: CASSFTSGGYTGELFF. The CDR3 DNA reads as TGTGCCAGCAGCTTCACTAGCGGGGGTTACACCGGGGAGCTGTTTTTT.

CDR3 loop: CASTLGPFYGYTF. The CDR3 nucleotides are TGTGCCAGCACCTTGGGACCGTTCTATGGCTACACCTTC. The chain is built from TRBV6-5 and TRBJ1-2; maybe TRBD1 (5 bases). The germline gives CDR1 MNHEY, CDR2 SVGAGI. The CDR3 is made up of 13 amino acids. V was shortened by 7 bases and J by 4 bases, with 13 bases between the two germline ends.

This clone was seen only a few times. The chain is built from TRBV30 and TRBJ1-5, with D tentatively TRBD1 (6 bases). The CDR3 has 13 amino acids. V was pared by 5 bases and J by 7 bases, with 15 bases between. Germline assignment: CDR1 GTSNPN and CDR2 SVGIG (reference sequence). CDR3 sequence reads: CAWSRGDGQPQHF. DNA of the CDR3: TGTGCCTGGTCGAGGGGGGACGGACAGCCCCAGCATTTT.

The J gene is TRBJ2-1, the V gene TRBV19; D unresolved. V shed 4 bases and J shed 3 bases, with 1 base lying between them. CDR3 length equals 11 residues. The germline V gene has CDR1 LNHDA and CDR2 SQIVND (reference sequence). CDR3 in amino acids: CASSNYNEQFF. Here the CDR3 DNA reads TGTGCCAGTAGTAACTACAATGAGCAGTTCTTC.

The genes are TRBV11-3 and TRBJ1-1; 8 positions match TRBD1. This CDR3 spans 15 amino acids. Germline CDR1 reads SGHNT; CDR2 reads YENEEA. V lost 2 bases, J lost 4 bases, and 6 bases stayed unmatched. CDR3 nucleotides: TGTGCCAGCAGCTTAATAGGCAGGGGGCCCACTGAAGCTTTCTTT. Protein: CASSLIGRGPTEAFF.

J is TRBJ2-7 and V is TRBV4-1, with D perhaps TRBD1 (6 bases). V dropped 1 base and J dropped 2 bases, with 12 bases sitting between them. The CDR3 runs to 15 residues. The V gene's germline CDR1 is MGHRA and CDR2 YSYEKL. The CDR3 DNA reads TGCGCCAGCAGCCAAGTTAGGGGACACACCTACGAGCAGTACTTC. It specifies CASSQVRGHTYEQYF.

This clone was seen only a few times. The rearrangement uses TRBV13 and TRBJ1-1; unclear D gene. In germline, CDR1 is PRHDT, CDR2 FYEKMQ (reference sequence). The CDR3 covers 12 residues. Trimming took off 5 bases at V and 0 bases at J, with 4 bases between the two ends. CDR3 amino acids: CASSAMNTEAFF. Here the CDR3 DNA reads TGTGCCAGCAGCGCCATGAACACTGAAGCTTTCTTT.

About this clone itself: One end of the junction varies from germline; a read error may be responsible. The rearrangement joins TRBV11-2 to TRBJ2-3; D gene unclear. The CDR3 length is 15 residues. Germline values: CDR1 SGHAT, CDR2 FQNNGV. CDR3 nucleotide sequence: TGTGCCAGCAGCCTAGACATCGACAGCACAGATACGCAGTATTTT. It yields the protein CASSLDIDSTDTQYF.

The V call is TRBV6-1, the J call TRBJ1-5; no reliable D call. Germline CDR1 MNHNS, CDR2 SASEGT. This CDR3 has 14 residues. The V end lost 6 bases, the J end lost 3 bases, and 12 bases lay between the germline ends. The CDR3 DNA follows: TGTGCCAGCAGCCCCCCGGTAAACAATCAGCCCCAGCATTTT. Translating it yields CASSPPVNNQPQHF.

J is TRBJ1-1 and V is TRBV2; D is unresolved. This CDR3 region has 12 residues. Trimming removed 10 bases at V and 4 bases at J, with 13 bases between. Germline V gene data show CDR1 as SNHLY and CDR2 as FYNNEI. As DNA, the CDR3 is TGTGCCACCTCGGACCTAACCACTGAAGCTTTCTTT. Its translation is CATSDLTTEAFF. The entire variable domain, with the rest obtained from reference TRBV2 and TRBJ1-1, is as follows: EPEVTQTPSHQVTQMGQEVILRCVPISNHLYFYWYRQILGQKVEFLVSFYNNEISEKSEIFDDQFSVERPDGSNFTLKIRSTKLEDSAMYFCATSDLTTEAFFGQGTRLTVV.

The chain carries TRBV6-5 and TRBJ2-7; D is perhaps TRBD1 (5 bases). The length of the CDR3 is 15 residues. Germline V lookup: CDR1 MNHEY, CDR2 SVGAGI. V lost 6 bases and J lost 2, with 17 bases in between. The CDR3 loop is CASSSPSTATYEQYF. For the CDR3, the DNA is TGTGCCAGCAGCTCACCCTCGACAGCTACCTACGAGCAGTACTTC.

This rearrangement joins TRBV4-3 to TRBJ1-2, with D tentatively TRBD1 (5 bases). There are 17 residues in the CDR3. V was clipped by 0 bases and J by 8 bases, with 22 bases between them. From germline, CDR1 is LGHNA and CDR2 YSLEER. The CDR3: CASSQDRDRSSTGGYTF. CDR3 DNA sequence: TGCGCCAGCAGCCAAGATAGAGACAGAAGTTCAACTGGAGGCTACACCTTC.

The chain employs TRBV7-9 and TRBJ2-5; a weak D match, TRBD2 (5 bases). The CDR3 runs 13 residues. Germline values: CDR1 SEHNR, CDR2 FQNEAQ (reference sequence). Trimming shortened V by 5 bases and J by 0 bases, and 7 bases separated the two germline ends. The DNA for the CDR3 is TGTGCCAGCAGCGTGAGGGACCAAGAGACCCAGTACTTC. It encodes CASSVRDQETQYF.

The chain recombines TRBV19 with TRBJ2-3; 9 nucleotides agree with TRBD2. V was pared by 3 bases and J by 6 bases, with 7 bases of the junction left unmatched. Germline lookup yields CDR1 LNHDA and CDR2 SQIVND (reference sequence). The CDR3 sequence is 15 residues long. The CDR3 sequence is CASSMRGGGADTQYF. The CDR3 region has the DNA TGTGCCAGTAGTATGAGAGGCGGGGGGGCGGATACGCAGTATTTT.

V is TRBV25-1 and J is TRBJ1-2; tentatively, D is TRBD1 (6 bases). The CDR3 spans 14 residues. Germline CDR1 MGHDK, CDR2 SYGVNS. Trimming removed 4 bases from V and 7 bases from J, with 16 bases in between. CDR3 sequence: CASSGLQGNGGYTF. In DNA form, the CDR3 reads TGTGCCAGCAGTGGTCTACAGGGCAATGGTGGCTACACCTTC.

The V and J genes are TRBV28 and TRBJ2-6; TRBD1 is a possible D gene (7 bases). CDR1 MDHEN and CDR2 SYDVKM come from the germline V gene. V gave up 4 bases and J gave up 2 bases, with 9 bases separating them. CDR3 length: 15 residues. CDR3 sequence reads: CASSSGGTGANVLTF. The CDR3 nucleotides are TGTGCCAGCAGTTCAGGGGGGACTGGGGCCAACGTCCTGACTTTC.

The chain carries TRBV7-6 and TRBJ2-7; 8 bases match TRBD2. V was clipped by 5 bases and J by 5 bases; unmatched bases: 8. The CDR3 is 14 residues long. The germline gives CDR1 SGHVS, CDR2 FNYEAQ. The CDR3 region is CASSQRGPPHEQYF. CDR3 nucleotide sequence: TGTGCCAGCAGCCAGCGGGGGCCGCCACACGAGCAGTACTTC.

The chain has TRBV9 and TRBJ2-1, with D possibly TRBD2 on 6 matching bases. CDR1 SGDLS and CDR2 YYNGEE come from the germline V gene. V was trimmed by 0 bases and J by 5 bases, leaving 12 bases between them. The CDR3 spans 15 residues. The CDR3 DNA is TGTGCCAGCAGCGTAGCAAGCGGGCCAAACAATGAGCAGTTCTTC. It yields the protein CASSVASGPNNEQFF.

The J gene is TRBJ1-2, the V gene TRBV7-8; D is uncertain. Trimming shortened V by 5 bases and J by 0 bases, and 13 bases separated the two germline ends. From germline, CDR1 is SGHVS and CDR2 FQNEAQ. The CDR3 covers 15 residues. This chain's CDR3 is CASSRSQATNYGYTF. CDR3 DNA sequence: TGTGCCAGCAGCCGGTCCCAGGCTACTAACTATGGCTACACCTTC.

CDR3 coding DNA: TGTGCCAGCAGCGTAGCCGACAGGGGCCAAGCGGAACTGTTTTTT. Its protein product is CASSVADRGQAELFF. The J gene is TRBJ1-4, the V gene TRBV9; 8 positions agree with TRBD1. The CDR3 runs to 15 residues. Germline CDR1 is SGDLS and CDR2 is YYNGEE. V shed 0 bases, J shed 12 bases, and the junction held 10 bases outside the gene matches.

The chain carries TRBV6-1 and TRBJ1-1, with TRBD1 matching 8 bases. With V trimmed by 4 bases and J by 5 bases, 9 bases remained unmatched. The CDR3 has 15 residues. CDR1 MNHNS and CDR2 SASEGT come from the germline V gene. The DNA of the CDR3 is TGTGCCAGCAGTGCCCCCGGGACAGGAAAAACTGAAGCTTTCTTT. As protein: CASSAPGTGKTEAFF.

V usage is TRBV5-6 and J usage is TRBJ1-4; the D gene is possibly TRBD1 (6 bases). The CDR3 has 15 residues. V shed 1 base and J shed 8 bases, with 15 bases lying between them. Per germline, CDR1 SGHDT and CDR2 YYEEEE. The CDR3 loop reads CASSLFGGAGEKLFF. CDR3 sequence (DNA): TGTGCCAGCAGCTTGTTCGGGGGCGCGGGGGAAAAACTGTTTTTT.